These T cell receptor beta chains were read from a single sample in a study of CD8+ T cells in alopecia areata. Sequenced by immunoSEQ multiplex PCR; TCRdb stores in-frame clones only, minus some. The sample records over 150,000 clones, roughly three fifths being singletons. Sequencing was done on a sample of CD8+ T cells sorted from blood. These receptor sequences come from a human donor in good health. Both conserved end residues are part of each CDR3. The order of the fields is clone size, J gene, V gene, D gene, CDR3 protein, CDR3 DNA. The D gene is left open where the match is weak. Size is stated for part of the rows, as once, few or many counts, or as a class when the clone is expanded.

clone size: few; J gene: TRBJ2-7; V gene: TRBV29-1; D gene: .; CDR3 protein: CSVEVARGLGYEQYF; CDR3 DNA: TGCAGCGTTGAAGTGGCCCGGGGCCTTGGCTACGAGCAGTACTTC
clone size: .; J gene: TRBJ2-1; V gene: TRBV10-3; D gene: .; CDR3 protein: CAIRGTVSYNEQFF; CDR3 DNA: TGTGCCATCAGGGGGACGGTCTCCTACAATGAGCAGTTCTTC
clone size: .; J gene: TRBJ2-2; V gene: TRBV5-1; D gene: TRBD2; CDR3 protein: CASSLSTSGALRNTGELFF; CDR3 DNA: TGCGCCAGCAGCTTGTCGACTAGCGGGGCACTTAGGAACACCGGGGAGCTGTTTTTT
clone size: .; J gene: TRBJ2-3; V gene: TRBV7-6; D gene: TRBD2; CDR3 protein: CASSLAAGGAGDTQYF; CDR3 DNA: TGTGCCAGCAGCTTAGCGGCGGGGGGGGCCGGAGATACGCAGTATTTT
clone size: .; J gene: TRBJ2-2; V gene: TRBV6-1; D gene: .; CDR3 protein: CASSEAHRTGELFF; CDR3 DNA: TGTGCCAGCAGTGAAGCGCACAGGACCGGGGAGCTGTTTTTT
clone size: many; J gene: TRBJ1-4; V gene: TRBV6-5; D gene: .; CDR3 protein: CASSTRTNEKLFF; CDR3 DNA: TGTGCCAGCAGTACCCGGACTAATGAAAAACTGTTTTTT
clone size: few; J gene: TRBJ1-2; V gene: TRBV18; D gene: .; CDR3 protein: CASSPRDTLNYGYTF; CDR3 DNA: TGTGCCAGCTCACCACGGGACACTCTTAACTATGGCTACACCTTC
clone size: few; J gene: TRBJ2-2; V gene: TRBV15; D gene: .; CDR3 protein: CATSRWGAGELFF; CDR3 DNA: TGTGCCACCAGCAGGTGGGGGGCCGGGGAGCTGTTTTTT
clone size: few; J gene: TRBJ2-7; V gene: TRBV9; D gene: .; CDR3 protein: CASSAYGRRTYEQYF; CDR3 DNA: TGTGCCAGCAGCGCTTATGGACGGAGAACCTACGAGCAGTACTTC
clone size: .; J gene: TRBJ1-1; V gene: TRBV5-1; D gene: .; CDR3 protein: CASSPIGGNTEAFF; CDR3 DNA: TGCGCCAGCAGCCCAATCGGGGGGAACACTGAAGCTTTCTTT